The 27 T cell receptor beta chains below were found in one sample sequenced in a study of T-cell memory formation after mild COVID-19. TCRdb re-analysed the 5' RACE reads in MiXCR, keeping a single row per CDR3 protein. The table shows 540,000 or so distinct CDR3 sequences, with roughly 20% occurring only once. Sequencing input: PBMCs or a T cell subset sorted from them (not recorded which). Receptor source: an adult woman who had mild COVID-19 (a few samples of this study predate the infection). Cell type and time point are not known.

This clonotype has a handful of counts. V usage is TRBV7-2 and J usage is TRBJ2-7, with a weak D call TRBD2 (5 bases). Germline V gene data show CDR1 as SGHTA and CDR2 as FQGNSA. The CDR3 runs 12 residues. Trimming took off 3 bases at V and 8 bases at J, with 11 bases between the two ends. CDR3 DNA: TGTGCCAGCAGCTTCCCCGAGGGCCAGCAGTACTTC. This codes for CASSFPEGQQYF.

The chain is built from TRBV11-2 and TRBJ1-5; D call uncertain. In germline, CDR1 is SGHAT, CDR2 FQNNGV. There are 15 residues in the CDR3. V was clipped by 1 base and J by 3 bases, with 10 bases between them. This CDR3 is CASSLGRANNQPQHF. Here the CDR3 DNA reads TGTGCCAGCAGCTTAGGCCGGGCGAACAATCAGCCCCAGCATTTT.

This clonotype was seen a few times. The rearrangement uses TRBV29-1 and TRBJ1-5; no definite D call. Germline assignment: CDR1 SQVTM and CDR2 ANQGSEA. V was shortened by 0 bases and J by 7 bases, with 7 bases between the two germline ends. The CDR3 loop spans 12 amino acids. CDR3 sequence: CSVEEGGQPQHF. The CDR3 coding sequence is TGCAGCGTTGAAGAGGGAGGACAGCCCCAGCATTTT. The whole variable domain, remainder taken from reference TRBV29-1 and TRBJ1-5, is SAVISQKPSRDICQRGTSLTIQCQVDSQVTMMFWYRQQPGQSLTLIATANQGSEATYESGFVIDKFPISRPNLTFSTLTVSNMSPEDSSIYLCSVEEGGQPQHFGDGTRLSIL.

This clonotype was seen ten or more times. The chain joins TRBV5-6 to TRBJ2-7, with a tentative D call TRBD1 (6 bases). CDR1 and CDR2 from the germline V gene are SGHDT and YYEEEE. CDR3 length: 14 amino acids. Trimming removed 0 bases from V and 1 base from J, with 8 bases in between. The DNA for the CDR3 is TGTGCCAGCAGCTTGGGGACAGTTTCCTACGAGCAGTACTTC. The encoded protein is CASSLGTVSYEQYF.

This clonotype was counted between two and nine times. The CDR3, as DNA: TGTGCCAGCAGTGGAGCTGAGCAGTTCTTC. It translates to CASSGAEQFF. The chain carries TRBV25-1 and TRBJ2-1; D not certain. V lost 4 bases and J lost 9, with 4 bases in between. The CDR3 is 10 residues long. Per germline, CDR1 MGHDK and CDR2 SYGVNS.

This clonotype was observed a few times. The V gene is TRBV5-1, the J gene TRBJ2-7; D might be TRBD1 or TRBD2, each matching 5 bases. Germline CDR1 reads SGHRS; CDR2 reads YFSETQ. The CDR3 length is 13 residues. Trimming cost V 0 bases and J 5 bases, with 9 bases left between them. CDR3 sequence: CASSLVRGDEQYF. The DNA for the CDR3 is TGCGCCAGCAGCTTGGTGAGGGGAGACGAGCAGTACTTC. Looking up the rest from reference TRBV5-1 and TRBJ2-7 gives the full variable domain: KAGVTQTPRYLIKTRGQQVTLSCSPISGHRSVSWYQQTPGQGLQFLFEYFSETQRNKGNFPGRFSGRQFSNSRSEMNVSTLELGDSALYLCASSLVRGDEQYFGPGTRLTVT.

This clonotype was picked up many times. The V gene is TRBV9, the J gene TRBJ2-1, with 10 bases aligning to TRBD2. Germline values: CDR1 SGDLS, CDR2 YYNGEE. V gave up 4 bases and J gave up 1 base; unmatched junction bases: 2. The CDR3 spans 15 residues. DNA for the CDR3: TGTGCCAGCAGCCAGACTAGCGGGTCCTACAATGAGCAGTTCTTC. Translated, it gives CASSQTSGSYNEQFF.

This clonotype was recorded at least ten times. J is TRBJ1-5 and V is TRBV24-1; 8 bases are shared with TRBD1. Germline lookup yields CDR1 KGHDR and CDR2 SFDVKD. This CDR3 region has 13 residues. J lost 2 bases, V lost 10 bases, and 3 bases had no gene match. The CDR3 DNA reads as TGTGCCACGCAGGGACAGGGCAATCAGCCCCAGCATTTT. Translating it yields CATQGQGNQPQHF.

This clonotype was observed a few times. V usage is TRBV4-3 and J usage is TRBJ2-7; TRBD1 might be the D (6 bases). CDR1 and CDR2 (germline): LGHNA, YSLEER. This CDR3 has 15 residues. V was cut by 1 base and J by 1 base, with 11 bases left in between. In DNA, the CDR3 is TGCGCCAGCAGCCAAGCCCAGAGGGGGTCCTACGAGCAGTACTTC. It is translated as CASSQAQRGSYEQYF.

V is TRBV6-6 and J is TRBJ2-1; tentatively, D is TRBD2 (6 bases). The germline gives CDR1 MNHNY, CDR2 SVGAGI (reference sequence). The CDR3 spans 16 residues. V lost 4 bases and J lost 5, with 18 bases in between. The CDR3 here is CASSSTGGFSNNEQFF. In nucleotides, the CDR3 is TGTGCCAGCAGTTCAACTGGGGGGTTTTCTAACAATGAGCAGTTCTTC.

In its sample, this clonotype was seen many times. This chain uses TRBV3-1 with TRBJ2-5; 7 bases map to TRBD2. The length of the CDR3 is 14 residues. The germline V gene encodes CDR1 LGHDT and CDR2 YNNKEL (reference sequence). J was trimmed by 2 bases and V by 4 bases; bases with no gene match: 4. The CDR3 coding sequence is TGTGCCAGCAGCCCGAGCGGGGTACAAGAGACCCAGTACTTC. It encodes CASSPSGVQETQYF.

The chain carries TRBV4-1 and TRBJ2-5; 10 bases fit TRBD2. Germline V gene sequence: CDR1 MGHRA, CDR2 YSYEKL. This CDR3 is built from 19 residues. The ends lost 1 base at V and 1 base at J; junction bases unmatched: 12. CDR3 sequence (DNA): TGCGCCAGCAGCCAAGGAGGCTTTGCAAGCGGGGGGGCCCAAGAGACCCAGTACTTC. Its protein is CASSQGGFASGGAQETQYF.

This sequence joins TRBV18 and TRBJ2-5, with D maybe TRBD2 (6 bases). CDR1 KGHSH and CDR2 LQKENI come from the germline V gene. Deletions cut 4 bases from V and 5 bases from J, with 17 bases between. The CDR3 loop spans 15 amino acids. The CDR3 here is CASSRLGTGSETQYF. The CDR3 coding sequence is TGTGCCAGCTCACGCCTAGGGACTGGCAGCGAGACCCAGTACTTC.

This chain uses TRBV2 with TRBJ1-5; D remains unclear. There are 12 residues in the CDR3. Germline values: CDR1 SNHLY, CDR2 FYNNEI. Between the trimmed V and J ends, which lost 7 bases and 7 bases, there was a span of 11 bases. CDR3 sequence: CASNLNRQPQHF. CDR3 DNA sequence: TGTGCCAGCAACCTGAACCGACAGCCCCAGCATTTT.

The J gene is TRBJ1-1, the V gene TRBV5-1, with TRBD1 matching 8 bases. This CDR3 is built from 15 residues. The V segment lost 1 base and the J segment 8 bases; nucleotides outside the gene matches: 10. CDR1 is SGHRS and CDR2 is YFSETQ in the germline V gene. The CDR3 spells CASSLLPTGAAEAFF. The CDR3, as DNA: TGCGCCAGCAGCTTGCTCCCGACAGGGGCCGCCGAAGCTTTCTTT. Full variable domain (remainder filled in from reference TRBV5-1 and TRBJ1-1): KAGVTQTPRYLIKTRGQQVTLSCSPISGHRSVSWYQQTPGQGLQFLFEYFSETQRNKGNFPGRFSGRQFSNSRSEMNVSTLELGDSALYLCASSLLPTGAAEAFFGQGTRLTVV.

A few counts support this clonotype. The chain uses TRBV19 and TRBJ2-1; D unresolved. The germline gives CDR1 LNHDA, CDR2 SQIVND (reference sequence). The CDR3 is 13 residues long. V lost 1 base, J lost 6 bases, and 7 bases lay in between. The CDR3 coding sequence is TGTGCCAGTAGTATAGTTCCGGGCAATGAGCAGTTCTTC. Translating gives CASSIVPGNEQFF.

The rearrangement joins TRBV18 to TRBJ1-4; D unresolved. This CDR3 has 15 amino acids. Trimming stripped 0 bases from V and 2 bases from J, with 7 bases between. CDR1 is KGHSH and CDR2 is LQKENI in the germline V gene. This CDR3 reads CASSPPMGTNEKLFF. DNA of the CDR3: TGTGCCAGCTCACCACCGATGGGGACTAATGAAAAACTGTTTTTT.

This clonotype was observed a handful of times. CDR3 nucleotides: TGTGCCAGCAGCCCCAACGTGATGGGGAGGGGAGAGACCCAGTACTTC. It codes for CASSPNVMGRGETQYF. The chain has TRBV7-8 and TRBJ2-5; 7 bases align to TRBD2. Germline assignment: CDR1 SGHVS and CDR2 FQNEAQ. The V segment lost 5 bases and the J segment 4 bases; nucleotides outside the gene matches: 13. CDR3 length: 16 amino acids.

This clonotype showed up just once. The gene calls are TRBV9 and TRBJ2-1; D unresolved. The CDR3 consists of 15 residues. Germline values: CDR1 SGDLS, CDR2 YYNGEE. Trimming took off 0 bases at V and 6 bases at J, with 13 bases between the two ends. DNA for the CDR3: TGTGCCAGCAGCGTAGAGAGTGCGGCCGTCAATGAGCAGTTCTTC. The encoded protein is CASSVESAAVNEQFF.

This clonotype was recorded a few times. The chain employs TRBV29-1 and TRBJ2-7; D is uncertain. V was trimmed by 5 bases and J by 2 bases, leaving 16 bases between them. CDR1 and CDR2 from the germline V gene are SQVTM and ANQGSEA. The CDR3 has 14 residues. In DNA, the CDR3 is TGCAGCGTTACGGCTACGAGCCTCACCTACGAGCAGTACTTC. This gives the protein CSVTATSLTYEQYF.

This clonotype was counted between two and nine times. One junction end does not reproduce the germline sequence, and a read error may be involved. CDR3 sequence reads: CASSPRTSASHPLNF. The CDR3 DNA is TGTGCCAGTAGTCCGAGGACTAGCGCGAGCCATCCTTTGAATTTT. The genes are TRBV19 and TRBJ2-3; 9 bases fit TRBD2. This CDR3 is built from 15 residues. Germline V lookup: CDR1 LNHDA, CDR2 SQIVND (reference sequence). The full variable domain, in which reference TRBV19 and TRBJ2-3 provide the parts outside the CDR3, is DGGITQSPKYLFRKEGQNVTLSCEQNLNHDAMYWYRQDPGQGLRLIYYSQIVNDFQKGDIAEGYSVSREKKESFPLTVTSAQKNPTAFYLCASSPRTSASHPLNFGPGTRLTVL.

The V gene is TRBV7-3, the J gene TRBJ2-3, with a tentative D call TRBD2 (7 bases). This CDR3 has 16 amino acids. The germline V gene has CDR1 SGHTA and CDR2 FQGTGA. Trimming took off 5 bases at V and 2 bases at J, with 17 bases between the two ends. The CDR3 protein is CASSPKGGPSTDTQYF. The CDR3 nucleotides read TGTGCCAGCAGCCCGAAGGGGGGGCCTTCCACAGATACGCAGTATTTT.

The sample holds many counts of this clonotype. The rearrangement uses TRBV5-1 and TRBJ2-5; TRBD1 agrees at 9 bases. CDR3 length: 15 amino acids. CDR1 and CDR2 (germline): SGHRS, YFSETQ. The V and J ends lost 1 base and 5 bases, in that order; junction bases with no gene match: 6. Here the CDR3 DNA reads TGCGCCAGCAGCTTGTTAGGGACAGGGAGTGAGACCCAGTACTTC. Amino acids: CASSLLGTGSETQYF.

This clonotype was seen a few times. The gene calls are TRBV20-1 and TRBJ2-1, with D possibly TRBD2 on 6 matching bases. Germline V gene data show CDR1 as DFQATT and CDR2 as SNEGSKA (reference sequence). V was clipped by 6 bases and J by 10 bases, with 19 bases between them. This CDR3 spans 13 amino acids. CDR3 DNA sequence: TGCAGTGCCCCCGCGGGGAAGATTACAGAGCAGTTCTTC. Translating it yields CSAPAGKITEQFF.

The table lists this clonotype with a few counts. The V call is TRBV24-1, the J call TRBJ2-1; unclear D gene. CDR3 length: 14 amino acids. In germline, CDR1 is KGHDR, CDR2 SFDVKD. Trimming took 1 base from V and 8 from J, leaving 11 bases between them. CDR3 protein: CATSDFTSRDEQFF. CDR3 bases: TGTGCCACCAGTGATTTTACCTCCCGCGATGAGCAGTTCTTC.

The V gene is TRBV20-1, the J gene TRBJ2-3; 13 bases fit TRBD2. Germline V lookup: CDR1 DFQATT, CDR2 SNEGSKA (reference sequence). The J segment lost 4 bases and the V segment lost 5 bases, leaving 6 bases of the junction unmatched. This CDR3 is 15 amino acids long. The chain's CDR3 is CSAETSGRASDTQYF. The CDR3 nucleotides are TGCAGTGCTGAAACTAGCGGGAGGGCCTCAGATACGCAGTATTTT.

The CDR3, as DNA: TGTGCCAGCAGCTTGGGGACTAGCGGAGGTACGGGGCTCAATGAGCAGTTCTTC. It codes for CASSLGTSGGTGLNEQFF. The V gene is TRBV7-6, the J gene TRBJ2-1; 11 bases line up with TRBD2. This CDR3 has 18 residues. V shed 3 bases and J 6 bases; nucleotides not matched to a gene: 13. Looked up from germline, CDR1 is SGHVS and CDR2 is FNYEAQ.